Following are 9 T cell receptor beta chains from one sample sequenced in a study of blood T cell repertoires in COVID-19. Assay: immunoSEQ multiplex PCR; the TCRdb copy retains only in-frame clones and omits some. This sample yields about 190,000 clones, of which 65% to 80% are seen a single time; around 12% belongs to the top ten. The source material was peripheral blood. Receptors originate from a woman aged 45-65 years with acute or convalescent COVID-19.

V is TRBV6-1 and J is TRBJ2-7; 8 nucleotides agree with TRBD2. From germline, CDR1 is MNHNS and CDR2 SASEGT. The CDR3 extends over 15 amino acids. J lost 5 bases, V lost 3 bases, and 9 bases had no gene match. The CDR3 coding sequence is TGTGCCAGCAGTGACGCGAGCGGGAGAGTCGACGAGCAGTACTTC. It is translated as CASSDASGRVDEQYF.

The J gene is TRBJ1-1, the V gene TRBV18; D remains ambiguous. This CDR3 has 13 amino acids. Per the germline V gene, CDR1 is KGHSH and CDR2 is LQKENI. With 5 bases removed from V and 8 bases from J, the gap between germline ends came to 15 bases. CDR3 in DNA: TGTGCCAGCTCAGGCGGGCTTCGGGAGGAAGCTTTCTTT. Protein product: CASSGGLREEAFF.

The chain uses TRBV2 and TRBJ2-7, with 12 bases identical to TRBD2. The germline gives CDR1 SNHLY, CDR2 FYNNEI. V gave up 7 bases and J gave up 3 bases; unmatched junction bases: 4. The CDR3 has 14 amino acids. The CDR3 sequence is CASILAGGLYEQYF. The DNA for the CDR3 is TGTGCCAGCATCCTAGCGGGAGGGCTCTACGAGCAGTACTTC.

This rearrangement joins TRBV9 to TRBJ2-1; 7 nucleotides line up with TRBD2. The length of the CDR3 is 16 residues. J was trimmed by 3 bases and V by 2 bases; bases with no gene match: 8. Germline V gene sequence: CDR1 SGDLS, CDR2 YYNGEE. This CDR3 is CASSVEGTNFYNEQFF. The CDR3 DNA follows: TGTGCCAGCAGCGTGGAAGGGACTAATTTCTACAATGAGCAGTTCTTC.

This chain joins TRBV18 and TRBJ2-5; TRBD1 aligns across 7 bases. Germline V lookup: CDR1 KGHSH, CDR2 LQKENI. The CDR3 totals 14 residues. V lost 8 bases to trimming and J lost 6 bases; unmatched junction nucleotides: 12. The DNA of the CDR3 is TGTGCCAGCACCTTGACAGGGCTCGAAAAGACCCAGTACTTC. Its translation: CASTLTGLEKTQYF.

This clone has a single count. The chain combines TRBV7-8 with TRBJ1-6; D is undetermined. Trimming took off 0 bases at V and 9 bases at J, with 12 bases between the two ends. The CDR3 covers 15 residues. The germline gives CDR1 SGHVS, CDR2 FQNEAQ. The CDR3 reads CASSLAGGYGSPLHF. The CDR3 DNA reads as TGTGCCAGCAGCTTAGCAGGAGGGTACGGTTCACCCCTCCACTTT.

The J gene is TRBJ2-1, the V gene TRBV27, with a possible D match to TRBD2 (6 bases). This CDR3 is built from 14 residues. Deletions cut 4 bases from V and 0 bases from J, with 7 bases between. Germline V gene sequence: CDR1 MNHEY, CDR2 SMNVEV (reference sequence). The CDR3 DNA follows: TGTGCCAGCAGTTCCGGGGGCTCCTACAATGAGCAGTTCTTC. It encodes CASSSGGSYNEQFF.

This clone was recorded only once. This chain joins TRBV27 and TRBJ2-7, with D possibly being TRBD1 (5 bases). Trimming cost V 0 bases and J 3 bases, with 9 bases left between them. This CDR3 has 14 residues. The germline V gene has CDR1 MNHEY and CDR2 SMNVEV (reference sequence). CDR3 loop: CASSLSGLLYEQYF. The CDR3 DNA reads as TGTGCCAGCAGTTTATCGGGGCTCCTCTACGAGCAGTACTTC.

The V and J genes are TRBV3-1 (or the pseudogene TRBV3-2) and TRBJ1-1; 8 nucleotides agree with TRBD1. The CDR3 totals 11 residues. Trimming cost V 4 bases and J 12 bases; bases outside gene matches: 4. In germline, CDR1 is LGHDT, CDR2 YNNKEL (reference sequence). The CDR3 spells CASSRGQGPFF. In DNA form, the CDR3 reads TGTGCCAGCAGCCGAGGACAGGGCCCTTTCTTT.